This is a list of T cell receptor beta chains from one sample in a study of read filtering for tumor transcriptome and immune sequencing. One entry per CDR3 protein results from TCRdb running MiXCR on the reads. Among tens of thousands of distinct CDR3 sequences listed, roughly a fifth were seen once. Specimen: a population of CD138-negative cells sorted from bone marrow. The source is a donor aged 40 or older with multiple myeloma. Each CDR3 is given with its conserved first and last residue. D genes are given only for firm matches. The listing skips clone size in some rows; elsewhere it reads once, few, many or a size class.

J | size | V | D | DNA | CDR3
TRBJ2-5 | many | TRBV12-3/TRBV12-4 | NA | TGTGCCAGCAGTCCGGGACCGTTCCGGGAGACCCAGTACTTC | CASSPGPFRETQYF
TRBJ1-1 | many | TRBV20-1 | NA | TGCAGTGCTAGAGATCGTGGCAGGGTGGGAACCACTGAAGCTTTCTTT | CSARDRGRVGTTEAFF
TRBJ2-1 | many | TRBV5-1 | NA | TGCGCCAGCAGCTTGGGTGGCGGGAACCCTTACAATGAGCAGTTCTTC | CASSLGGGNPYNEQFF
TRBJ1-3 | NA | TRBV2 | NA | TGTGCCAGCAGTGAGAGCTCTGGAAACACCATATATTTT | CASSESSGNTIYF
TRBJ1-4 | many | TRBV7-8 | NA | TGTGCCAGCAGTGGAGGTGAAAAACTGTTTTTT | CASSGGEKLFF
TRBJ1-5 | few | TRBV6-5 | TRBD1 | TGTGCCAGCAGGGGGACAGGGGGCGCGAGGGGGCCCCAGCATTTT | CASRGTGGARGPQHF
TRBJ2-1 | many | TRBV5-5 | NA | TGTGCCAGCAGCTTGGAAGGGGGGCTCTACAATGAGCAGTTCTTC | CASSLEGGLYNEQFF
TRBJ2-7 | few | TRBV5-1 | TRBD2 | TGCGCCAGCAGCTCCGGGAGGGCCTCCTCCTACGAGCAGTACTTC | CASSSGRASSYEQYF
TRBJ2-1 | NA | TRBV12-3/TRBV12-4 | NA | TGTGCCGGCAGAACCCTGGACGGCTACAATGAGCAGTTCTTC | CAGRTLDGYNEQFF
TRBJ1-5 | many | TRBV19 | NA | TGTGCCAGTCACAACAGGGTGGGGAATCAGCCCCAGCATTTT | CASHNRVGNQPQHF
TRBJ1-5 | NA | TRBV7-9 | TRBD1 | TGTGCCAGCAGCTTAGTCGGGACAGGCAATCAGCCCCAGCATTTT | CASSLVGTGNQPQHF
TRBJ1-1 | NA | TRBV7-9 | NA | TGTGCCAGCAGCTTAGAGGTCCCGAACACTGAAGCTTTCTTT | CASSLEVPNTEAFF
TRBJ2-3 | NA | TRBV2 | NA | TGTGCCAGCAAGTTCAGGGTGACAGATACGCAGTATTTT | CASKFRVTDTQYF
TRBJ2-4 | many | TRBV28 | NA | TGTGCCAGCAGTCCACACTCCGTGGGCATTCAGTACTTC | CASSPHSVGIQYF
TRBJ1-1 | many | TRBV20-1 | NA | TGCAGTGCTACCGCCCCGGCGATGGCTTTCTTT | CSATAPAMAFF
TRBJ1-1 | many | TRBV12-3/TRBV12-4 | TRBD1 | TGTGCCAGCAGTGAGGAACAGGGGTGGGGCACTGAAGCTTTCTTT | CASSEEQGWGTEAFF
TRBJ1-1 | many | TRBV2 | TRBD1 | TGTGCCAGCAGGGACAGGGGGATGAACACTGAAGCTTTCTTT | CASRDRGMNTEAFF
TRBJ2-3 | many | TRBV29-1 | NA | TGCAGCGTTGTCAGCACAGATACGCAGTATTTT | CSVVSTDTQYF
TRBJ2-1 | medium-sized | TRBV11-3 | TRBD1 | TGTGCCAGCAGCTTAGATGGGGACAGGGGTGGTAATGAGCAGTTCTTC | CASSLDGDRGGNEQFF
TRBJ1-1 | many | TRBV12-3/TRBV12-4 | NA | TGTGCCAGCAGTTTTGGGGCGAACACTGAAGCTTTCTTT | CASSFGANTEAFF
TRBJ2-1 | many | TRBV20-1 | TRBD2 | TGCAGTGCTAGAGACATCTCTAGCGGGGGGCTCCCCTTC | CSARDISSGGLPF
TRBJ1-1 | many | TRBV20-1 | NA | TGCAGTCGCACGGGACGGAACACTGAAGCTTTCTTT | CSRTGRNTEAFF
TRBJ1-2 | NA | TRBV2 | NA | TGTGCCAGCAGTGAAAGGGAAAGCGTTGACTATGGCTACACCTTC | CASSERESVDYGYTF
TRBJ2-3 | many | TRBV28 | TRBD1 | TGTGCCAGCAGCGACAGGGTGCCAGATACGCAGTATTTT | CASSDRVPDTQYF
TRBJ2-7 | NA | TRBV19 | NA | TGTGCCAGTAGTATAGCGGGCATATCCTACGAGCAGTACTTC | CASSIAGISYEQYF
TRBJ2-1 | many | TRBV5-1 | NA | TGCGCCAGCAGCTTGGTATCTGCAAACAATGAGCAGTTCTTC | CASSLVSANNEQFF
TRBJ2-3 | many | TRBV7-2 | NA | TGTGCCAGCAGCTTTGAGCCTAGCACAGATACGCAGTATTTT | CASSFEPSTDTQYF
TRBJ2-3 | NA | TRBV29-1 | NA | NA | CSVVVAGGTTQYF
TRBJ1-5 | NA | TRBV20-1 | TRBD1 | TGCGGTGCTAGACAGGGTGGAGTGAATCAGCCCCAGCATTTT | CGARQGGVNQPQHF
TRBJ2-2 | many | TRBV28 | NA | TGTGCCAGCAGGGTGCAGAGCGGTAACACCGGGGAGCTGTTTTTT | CASRVQSGNTGELFF
TRBJ1-1 | many | TRBV29-1 | NA | TGCAGCGCAGGGTTCCCGAACACTGAAGCTTTCTTT | CSAGFPNTEAFF
TRBJ2-5 | many | TRBV29-1 | TRBD2 | TGCAGCGTTGTAGTAGCGGGGGGCCAAGAGACCCAGTACTTC | CSVVVAGGQETQYF
TRBJ2-6 | NA | TRBV7-9 | TRBD1 | TGTGCCAGCAGCCGGACAGGGGGCTTCTCTGGGGCCAACGTCCTGACTTTC | CASSRTGGFSGANVLTF
TRBJ2-3 | many | TRBV7-9 | NA | TGTGCCAGCACCTCATCTCTTGGGGGCCCAGATACGCAGTATTTT | CASTSSLGGPDTQYF
TRBJ2-5 | many | TRBV5-1 | NA | TGCGCCAGCAGCTACGAGGCAAGAAGGGAGACCCAGTACTTC | CASSYEARRETQYF
TRBJ1-5 | NA | TRBV6-6 | TRBD1 | TGTGCCAGCAGTCCCTCGCCGGGACAGGGGTTACCCCAGCATTTT | CASSPSPGQGLPQHF
TRBJ2-1 | many | TRBV11-2 | NA | TGTGCCAGCAGCTTAGTTGTTACCCGGGGTGAGCAGTTCTTC | CASSLVVTRGEQFF
TRBJ1-4 | NA | TRBV11-2 | TRBD1 | TGTGCCAGCAGTCAAAAGGGGGCGCGGGTTGAAAAACTGTTTTTT | CASSQKGARVEKLFF
TRBJ2-1 | many | TRBV28 | TRBD1 | TGTGCCGGATCCCCAGGGGACAGGGGAAGCGGTGAGCAGTTCTTC | CAGSPGDRGSGEQFF
TRBJ2-1 | many | TRBV2 | TRBD1 | TGTGCCAGCAGGGGACAGGGGAAGGGCTCCTACAATGAGCAGTTCTTC | CASRGQGKGSYNEQFF
TRBJ1-1 | many | TRBV2 | TRBD1 | TGTGCCAGCATCCCACACCAGGGGGCCGTATTGGGAACTGAAGCTTTCTTT | CASIPHQGAVLGTEAFF
TRBJ1-1 | many | TRBV7-2 | TRBD1 | TGTGCCAGCAGCTCAGGGACAGCGGGTGCGAGGTCTGAAGCTTTCTTT | CASSSGTAGARSEAFF
TRBJ2-1 | many | TRBV4-1 | NA | TGCGCCAGCAGCCACCTAAGGACAGCTTCCAATGAGCAGTTCTTC | CASSHLRTASNEQFF
TRBJ2-1 | many | TRBV5-1 | TRBD1 | TGCGCCAGCAGCTCCCCCGACAGGGCGTACAATGAGCAGTTCTTC | CASSSPDRAYNEQFF
TRBJ1-1 | many | TRBV29-1 | NA | TGCAGCGTTGAAGATCGAGCTAGGGGGAGGGCTTTCTTT | CSVEDRARGRAFF
TRBJ2-3 | many | TRBV20-1 | TRBD2 | TGCAGTGCTAGAGATCGAACTAGCGGGTTCGGCACAGATACGCAGTATTTT | CSARDRTSGFGTDTQYF
TRBJ1-2 | few | TRBV28 | TRBD1 | TGTGCCAGCAGTTTGGCAGGGGGAATTGTACCACTTAACTATGGCTACACCTTC | CASSLAGGIVPLNYGYTF
TRBJ1-6 | many | TRBV10-3 | TRBD1 | TGTGCCAACGAGAGGAGACGGGACAGTCCCTCCTATAATTCACCCCTCCACTTT | CANERRRDSPSYNSPLHF
TRBJ2-7 | many | TRBV7-9 | NA | TGTGCCAGCAGGTCGGGACAATCCTACGAGCAGTACTTC | CASRSGQSYEQYF
TRBJ2-7 | many | TRBV29-1 | NA | TGCAGCGTTGAAAAGGCAGGGAAGGCTTTGGGAGCGGAGGCCGAGCAGTACTTC | CSVEKAGKALGAEAEQYF
TRBJ2-5 | few | TRBV7-9 | NA | TGTGCCAGCAGCTACAAAGGGGGGCGGTCCCAAGAGACCCAGTACTTC | CASSYKGGRSQETQYF
TRBJ1-2 | few | TRBV2 | NA | TGTGCCAGCAGCGCCGGGCCGAGAGATGGCTACACCTTC | CASSAGPRDGYTF
TRBJ1-5 | NA | TRBV28 | NA | TGTGCCAGCAGTCTCTTACAGGCAGGTCAGCCCCAGCATTTT | CASSLLQAGQPQHF
TRBJ2-5 | many | TRBV23-1 | TRBD1 | TGCGCCAGCGCCTTCCCGGGACAGGGACAGGGGGAGACCCAGTACTTC | CASAFPGQGQGETQYF
TRBJ2-2 | few | TRBV2 | TRBD1 | TGTGCCAGCAATTCTCGGACAGGGTCGGGGGAGCTGTTTTTT | CASNSRTGSGELFF
TRBJ2-1 | many | TRBV20-1 | TRBD1 | TGCAGTGCTCCGGACAGGGCAATCGGCAATGAGCAGTTCTTC | CSAPDRAIGNEQFF
TRBJ2-7 | many | TRBV6-5 | TRBD1 | TGTGCCAGCAGTTTCGGGACAGGGATCCACGAGCAGTACTTC | CASSFGTGIHEQYF
TRBJ1-1 | many | TRBV14 | TRBD1 | TGTGCCAGCAGCCGCTACAGGGGGGGCACTGAAGCTTTCTTT | CASSRYRGGTEAFF
TRBJ2-1 | NA | TRBV5-1 | NA | TGCGCCAGCAGCTTTCTTACAGGGCTCAATGAGCAGTTCTTC | CASSFLTGLNEQFF